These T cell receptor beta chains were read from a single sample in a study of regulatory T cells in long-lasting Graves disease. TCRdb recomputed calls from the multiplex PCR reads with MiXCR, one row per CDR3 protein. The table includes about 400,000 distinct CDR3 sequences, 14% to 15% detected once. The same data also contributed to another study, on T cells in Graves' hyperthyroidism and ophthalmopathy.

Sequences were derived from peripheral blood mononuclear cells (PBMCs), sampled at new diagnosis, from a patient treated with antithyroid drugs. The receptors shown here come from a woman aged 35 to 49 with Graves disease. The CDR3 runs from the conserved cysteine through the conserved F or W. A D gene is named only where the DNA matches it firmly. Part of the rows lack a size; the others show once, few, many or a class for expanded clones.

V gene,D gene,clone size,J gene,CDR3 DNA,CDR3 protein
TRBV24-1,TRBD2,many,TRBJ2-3,TGTGCCACCAGTGATCCCGGACTAGCGGGAGTTCGGAGTACGCAGTATTTT,CATSDPGLAGVRSTQYF
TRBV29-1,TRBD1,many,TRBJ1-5,TGCAGCGTAACAGGGGGCCTCAATCAGCCCCAGCATTTT,CSVTGGLNQPQHF
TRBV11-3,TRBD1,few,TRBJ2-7,TGTGCCAGCAGCTCCCGGACAGGGGACCCCTACGAGCAGTACTTC,CASSSRTGDPYEQYF
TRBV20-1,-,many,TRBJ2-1,TGCAGTGCTAGAGAAGCCGGGACTCCCTACAATGAGCAGTTCTTC,CSAREAGTPYNEQFF
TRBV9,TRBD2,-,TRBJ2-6,TGTGCCAGCAGCACTAGGACTAGCGGGAGTACTGGGGCCAACGTCCTGACTTTC,CASSTRTSGSTGANVLTF
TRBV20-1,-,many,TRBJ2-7,TGCAGTGCTAGTTCACGGGAGAGCTCCTACGAGCAGTACTTC,CSASSRESSYEQYF
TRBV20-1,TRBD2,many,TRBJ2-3,TGCAGTGCTAGAGATGACTCTAGCGGGGCCACAGATACGCAGTATTTT,CSARDDSSGATDTQYF
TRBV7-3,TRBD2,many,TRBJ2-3,TGTGCCAGCAGCTTAAATCCAGCGGGAGTAGATACGCAGTATTTT,CASSLNPAGVDTQYF
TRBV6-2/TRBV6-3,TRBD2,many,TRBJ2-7,TGTGCCAGCAGTTTTGGGACTAGTGGCGAGCAGTACTTC,CASSFGTSGEQYF
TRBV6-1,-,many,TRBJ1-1,TGTGCCAGCAGGCCCCTTGGGTCCACTGAAGCTTTCTTT,CASRPLGSTEAFF
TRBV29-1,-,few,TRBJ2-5,TGCAGCGCCATGACAGGGGGTGGGCTAGCGGGAGCTTACGAGACCCAGTGCTTC,CSAMTGGGLAGAYETQCF
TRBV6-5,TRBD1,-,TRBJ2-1,TGTGCCAACAGTTTAATGGACAGGATTGACAATGAGCAGTTCTTC,CANSLMDRIDNEQFF
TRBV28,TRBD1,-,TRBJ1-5,TGTGCCAGCAGTTTATTAAGGACAGGGGATGAGCCCCAGCATTTT,CASSLLRTGDEPQHF
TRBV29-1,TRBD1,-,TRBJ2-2,TGCAGCGTTGAGCTCCCTGACAGGGACACCGGGGAGCTGTTTTTT,CSVELPDRDTGELFF
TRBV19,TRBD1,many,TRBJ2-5,TGTGCCAGTAGTCCCGGACAGGGGGCGACGGAGACCCAGTACTTC,CASSPGQGATETQYF
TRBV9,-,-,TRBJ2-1,TGTGCCAGCAGCGCAGACGGCAATGAGCAGTTCTTC,CASSADGNEQFF
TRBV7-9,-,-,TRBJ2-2,TGTGCCAGCAGCCCTCTTGGAAACTTGAACACCGGGGAGCTGTTTTTT,CASSPLGNLNTGELFF
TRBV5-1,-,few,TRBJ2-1,TGCGCCAGCAGCTTGGTCCCCTCCCTTTCCGGGAGCTCCTACAATGAGCAGTTCTTC,CASSLVPSLSGSSYNEQFF
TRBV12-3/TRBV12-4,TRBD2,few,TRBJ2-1,TGTGCCAGCAGTTTAGAGACTAGCGGGGAGCAGTTCTTC,CASSLETSGEQFF
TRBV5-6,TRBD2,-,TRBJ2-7,TGTGCCAGCGCAAAGCTAGCGGGAGGGGAGCAGTACTTC,CASAKLAGGEQYF
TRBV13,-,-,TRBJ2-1,TGTGCCAGCCGGACTAAGAGTGACTACAATGAGCAGTTCTTC,CASRTKSDYNEQFF
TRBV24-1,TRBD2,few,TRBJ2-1,TGTGCCACCAGTGATTTTGTGGCGCGGGAGAATTACAATGAGCAGTTCTTC,CATSDFVARENYNEQFF
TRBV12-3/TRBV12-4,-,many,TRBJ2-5,TGTGCCAGCAGTTATCGCAACCAAGAGACCCAGTACTTC,CASSYRNQETQYF
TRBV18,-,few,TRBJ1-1,TGTGCCAGCTCACCCAGCGGACGGAACACTGAAGCTTTCTTT,CASSPSGRNTEAFF
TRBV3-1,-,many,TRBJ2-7,TGTGCCAGCAGCCAAGATAGGGTGTGGACCGAGCAGTACTTC,CASSQDRVWTEQYF
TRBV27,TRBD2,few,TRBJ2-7,TGTGCCAGCAGTTTATCCCTCGCGGGGGTCGACGAGCAGTACTTC,CASSLSLAGVDEQYF
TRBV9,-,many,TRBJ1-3,TGTGCCAGCAGCCCGCGCTTAAACACCATATATTTT,CASSPRLNTIYF
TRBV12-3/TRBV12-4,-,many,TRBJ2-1,TGTGCCAGCAGTTTACGGGGAAGATCCTACAATGAGCAGTTCTTC,CASSLRGRSYNEQFF
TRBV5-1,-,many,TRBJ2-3,TGCGCCAGCAGCTTACAGGCAAACACAGATACGCAGTATTTT,CASSLQANTDTQYF
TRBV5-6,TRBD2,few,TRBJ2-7,TGTGCCAGCAGCCCGGGACTAGCGGGAGCCGGAAGGTACGAGCAGTACTTC,CASSPGLAGAGRYEQYF
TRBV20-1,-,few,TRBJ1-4,TGCAGTGCTAGACGGGCAGGGGCGCGAAATGAAAAACTGTTTTTT,CSARRAGARNEKLFF
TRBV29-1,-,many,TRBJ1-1,TGCAGCGTTGCGCGCAGGATGAACACTGAAGCTTTCTTT,CSVARRMNTEAFF
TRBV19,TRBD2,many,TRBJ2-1,TGTGCCAGTAGCCCTAGCGGGAGTGGATACAATGAGCAGTTCTTC,CASSPSGSGYNEQFF
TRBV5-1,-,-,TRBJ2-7,TGCGCCAGCAGCTTGGCCGAGGGCAGGTACGAGCAGTACTTC,CASSLAEGRYEQYF
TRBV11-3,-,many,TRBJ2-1,TGTGCCAGCAGCACCCACCTCAGGGAGGATGGGAATGAGCAGTTCTTC,CASSTHLREDGNEQFF
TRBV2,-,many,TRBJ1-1,TGTGCCAGCAGTGATTCGGGTCCCCGGGGCACTGAAGCTTTCTTT,CASSDSGPRGTEAFF
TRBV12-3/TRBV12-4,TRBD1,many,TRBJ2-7,TGTGCCAGCACTAAGACAGGGGGCATTTTCGAGCAGTACTTC,CASTKTGGIFEQYF
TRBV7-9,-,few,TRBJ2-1,TGTGCCAGCAGCTTGCTCCTCAATGAGCAGTTCTTC,CASSLLLNEQFF
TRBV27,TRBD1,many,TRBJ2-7,TGTGCCAGCAGACTGTCGGGACAGGGATCGTACGAGCAGTACTTC,CASRLSGQGSYEQYF
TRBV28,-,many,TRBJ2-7,TGTGCCAGCAGTGCACAGGGTTCTTGGACCTACGAGCAGTACTTC,CASSAQGSWTYEQYF